A selection of T cell receptor beta chains follows, all from one sample in a study of blood T cell repertoires in COVID-19. Some clones are missing from TCRdb's copy, which holds only in-frame ones; the method was immunoSEQ multiplex PCR. This table holds over 85,000 clones, 70% to 90% found once. Sequenced input: peripheral blood. All receptors come from a human donor in a cohort sampled during active COVID-19. CDR3s leave out the opening cysteine and the closing phenylalanine or tryptophan. Rows give clone size only sometimes, using once, few, many, or a class for an expanded clone.

j_call: TRBJ2-2
v_call: TRBV3-1/TRBV3-2
clone_size: once
cdr3_aa: ASSQGGGSWAGELF

j_call: TRBJ2-7
v_call: TRBV4-2
clone_size: -
cdr3_aa: ASSQGAGTRAYEQY

j_call: TRBJ1-5
v_call: TRBV7-2
clone_size: -
cdr3_aa: ASSFNMGNQPQH

j_call: TRBJ1-2
v_call: TRBV18
clone_size: -
cdr3_aa: ASSPQTGGYGYT

j_call: TRBJ2-3
v_call: TRBV2
clone_size: -
cdr3_aa: ASSDVGDITQY

j_call: TRBJ1-2
v_call: TRBV5-6
clone_size: -
cdr3_aa: ASSPTPGHYYGYT

j_call: TRBJ2-3
v_call: TRBV5-1
clone_size: few
cdr3_aa: ASRINRGGTSTDTQY

j_call: TRBJ1-5
v_call: TRBV7-9
clone_size: once
cdr3_aa: ASSLWEGRDRNQPQH

j_call: TRBJ1-5
v_call: TRBV7-2
clone_size: -
cdr3_aa: ASSLGVSGGSNQPQH

j_call: TRBJ2-1
v_call: TRBV10-3
clone_size: -
cdr3_aa: AISESPRGTSYNEQF

j_call: TRBJ2-2
v_call: TRBV5-1
clone_size: -
cdr3_aa: ASSRDPRTGTGELF

j_call: TRBJ1-2
v_call: TRBV2
clone_size: -
cdr3_aa: ASSYRDRGVYGYT

j_call: TRBJ2-5
v_call: TRBV4-3
clone_size: -
cdr3_aa: ASSQDAGLQIETQY

j_call: TRBJ2-1
v_call: TRBV14
clone_size: few
cdr3_aa: ASSQASSYNEQF

j_call: TRBJ1-5
v_call: TRBV7-9
clone_size: few
cdr3_aa: ASSLAGQGDQPQH

j_call: TRBJ1-1
v_call: TRBV28
clone_size: -
cdr3_aa: ASSSMGEGTEAF

j_call: TRBJ1-2
v_call: TRBV5-4
clone_size: once
cdr3_aa: ASSLGASPNYGYT

j_call: TRBJ2-7
v_call: TRBV7-2
clone_size: -
cdr3_aa: ASSQTGQGAYEQY

j_call: TRBJ1-5
v_call: TRBV6-5
clone_size: once
cdr3_aa: ASGLQGGDQPQH

j_call: TRBJ1-5
v_call: TRBV6-5
clone_size: few
cdr3_aa: ASRGGDWQPQH

j_call: TRBJ2-1
v_call: TRBV6-2/TRBV6-3
clone_size: -
cdr3_aa: ASSFLTLSGRASEQF

j_call: TRBJ2-2
v_call: TRBV7-3
clone_size: -
cdr3_aa: ASSPRQGLTGELF

j_call: TRBJ2-7
v_call: TRBV7-2
clone_size: -
cdr3_aa: ASSPHGTTGDYEQY

j_call: TRBJ1-2
v_call: TRBV5-4
clone_size: -
cdr3_aa: ASSLAPREGDYGYT

j_call: TRBJ2-1
v_call: TRBV9
clone_size: -
cdr3_aa: ASSTSGSSYNEQF

j_call: TRBJ1-2
v_call: TRBV10-3
clone_size: -
cdr3_aa: AISEPGSPDTYGYT

j_call: TRBJ2-7
v_call: TRBV29-1
clone_size: -
cdr3_aa: SANRGTSVREQY